This T cell receptor beta chain was identified during a study of OX40 agonist ivuxolimab in advanced cancers. At the level of the study: Having had anti-PD-1, anti-PD-L1 or anti-CTLA-4 therapy before was allowed, and roughly 40% had some.

Trimming shortened V by 3 bases and J by 6 bases, and 6 bases separated the two germline ends. CDR3 length: 12 amino acids. Germline V gives CDR1 SGDLS, CDR2 YYNGEE. Assay: immunoSEQ multiplex PCR; the TCRdb copy retains only in-frame clones and omits some. This sample has 20,000 to 25,000 clones, with over 75% found just once. This TCR was recovered from an adult with an advanced solid tumor such as melanoma, head and neck, liver or kidney cancer. This sequence joins TRBV9 and TRBJ2-2; no clear D. Sequencing was performed on CD4+ or CD8+ T cells sorted from blood, taken in a trial of the OX40 agonist ivuxolimab. CDR3 nucleotide sequence: TGTGCCAGCAGCGGCTCATCCGGGGAGCTGTTTTTT. Its translation: CASSGSSGELFF.